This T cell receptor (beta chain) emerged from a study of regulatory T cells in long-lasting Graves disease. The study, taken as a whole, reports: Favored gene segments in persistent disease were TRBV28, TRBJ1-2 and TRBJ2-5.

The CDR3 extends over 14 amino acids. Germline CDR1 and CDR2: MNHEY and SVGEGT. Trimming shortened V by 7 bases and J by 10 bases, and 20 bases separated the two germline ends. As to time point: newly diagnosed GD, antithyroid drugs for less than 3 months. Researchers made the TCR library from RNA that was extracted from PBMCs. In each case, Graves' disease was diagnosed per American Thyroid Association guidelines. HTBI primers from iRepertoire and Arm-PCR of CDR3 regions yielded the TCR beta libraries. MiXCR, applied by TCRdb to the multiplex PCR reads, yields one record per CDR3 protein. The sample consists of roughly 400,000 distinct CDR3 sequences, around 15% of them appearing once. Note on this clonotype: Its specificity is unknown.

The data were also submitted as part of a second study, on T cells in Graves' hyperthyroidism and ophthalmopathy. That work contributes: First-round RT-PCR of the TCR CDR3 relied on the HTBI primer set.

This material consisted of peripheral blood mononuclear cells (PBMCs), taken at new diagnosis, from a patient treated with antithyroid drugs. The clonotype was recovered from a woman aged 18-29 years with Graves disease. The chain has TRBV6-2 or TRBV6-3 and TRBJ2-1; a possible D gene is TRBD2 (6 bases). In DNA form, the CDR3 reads TGTGCCAGCAATATAGTCGGGACTCTTAAGGAGCAGTTCTTC. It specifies CASNIVGTLKEQFF.